This T cell receptor (beta chain) came from a study of blood T cell repertoires in COVID-19 (dated by TCRdb to the early 2020s). Regarding the complete study: Samples from collaborators originated in the United States, Italy and Spain and spanned both the acute and convalescent phases of COVID-19. The repertoires were released in a freely available public database intended as a resource for research on the immune response to SARS-CoV-2. Subjects who had been exposed to COVID-19, were actively infected with it, or had recovered from it provided the deeply sampled blood TCRbeta repertoires that made up the dataset. The material from the prospective study consisted of cDNA or gDNA derived from T cells, B-cell-depleted T cells, or PBMCs. Where available, HLA class I and class II types were obtained from metadata supplied by the sample provider rather than from assay-based typing. Samples came from the ongoing ImmuneRACE study (first 160 participants) plus 1,254 subjects from 6 global collaborators. The sample metadata nearly always contained a de-identified subject ID, COVID-19 status, age in years and sex. What the research found in general, with its limitations: The amount of clinical and demographic metadata varied by source and participant and was provided uncurated.

As for this clone: There is no known antigen for this receptor. No per-base quality is available; no much larger clone lies one base away.

The junction shows trimming of 4 bases on V and 4 bases on J, plus 13 bases between the germline ends. CDR1 and CDR2 are drawn from the germline V gene: MNHEY, SVGAGI. The CDR3 holds 15 amino acids from the cysteine to the phenylalanine. Just the 45-base CDR3 DNA is kept, in frame starting at base 1. TCRbeta CDR3 regions were amplified from genomic DNA using the immunoSEQ Assay, a bias-controlled multiplex PCR. Per the authors' processing: The number of nucleated cells in each sample was estimated from the amplification of reference gene primers within the assay. To quantify the absolute abundance of each unique TCRbeta CDR3 rearrangement, sequence reads were collapsed and filtered. For each sample, productive Simpson clonality was calculated as the square root of Simpson's diversity index across productive rearrangements. In its TCRdb copy, this immuneACCESS table keeps in-frame sequences only and misses some clones. Where compared with another copy, unresolved V genes explain less than half of these, and the others have no known cause. The V and J calls and clone size come from that table; D and trimming were worked out from the DNA. In all, the sample holds 150,000 or so clones, and 85% of those were seen once. The top ten constitute about 5.6% of the sample.

In Seattle, one collaborating source enrolled patients while the infection was active and tracked those patients longitudinally over the course of disease. Each collaborating institution followed its own protocols to collect whole blood in K2EDTA tubes. For TCRbeta analysis, collaborators shipped samples as frozen whole blood, isolated PBMCs, or DNA extracted from either of those sample types. Sequencing used peripheral blood. The receptor comes from a woman in her fifties or sixties with COVID-19, enrolled during active disease. The chain uses TRBV6-5 and TRBJ2-2; the D gene remains uncertain. The CDR3 here reads CASSFNSHPTGELFF. The DNA sequence is as follows: TGTGCCAGCAGTTTCAACAGTCACCCCACCGGGGAGCTGTTTTTT.